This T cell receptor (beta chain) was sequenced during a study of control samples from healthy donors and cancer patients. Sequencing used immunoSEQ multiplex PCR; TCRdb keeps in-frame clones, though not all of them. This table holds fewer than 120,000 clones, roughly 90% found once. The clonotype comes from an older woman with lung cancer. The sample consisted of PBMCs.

In nucleotides, the CDR3 is TGTGCCAGCAGCCACGGGACTAGCGGGAGTAGGGAGCAGTTCTTC. It encodes CASSHGTSGSREQFF. The chain couples TRBV9 to TRBJ2-1, with 14 nucleotides matching TRBD2. CDR3 size: 15 residues. The junction had 7 bases not matched to a gene; V was cut back by 4 bases and J by 10 bases. The germline V gene encodes CDR1 SGDLS and CDR2 YYNGEE.